This T cell receptor (beta chain) was obtained from a study of shared clonotypes between healthy human individuals. The wider study: CD8 memory received one plate per donor, CD8 naive two, CD4 memory three and CD4 naive three.

Trimming took off 2 bases at V and 9 bases at J, with 18 bases between the two ends. This CDR3 is 14 amino acids long. From germline, CDR1 is SGHDT and CDR2 YYEEEE. Naivety among CD8 cells was defined by CD45RO negativity and positive CCR7 selection, thereby excluding terminally differentiated effector memory CD45RA+ cells. The donor population consisted of healthy HIV-negative adults with no recent acute infections or vaccinations. Using immunoSEQ multiplex PCR, the repertoire was profiled, and TCRdb retains in-frame clones only, with some absent. The sample holds fewer than 1 million clones, approximately 96% seen once.

The chain employs TRBV5-6 and TRBJ2-7; a possible D gene is TRBD1 (5 bases). Material for sequencing was naive CD8+ T cells sorted from blood. The TCR sequence derives from a young man in good health. The CDR3 DNA reads as TGTGCCAGCAGCTTAGCAGGGCACAAGTCAGGGCAGTACTTC. Translated: CASSLAGHKSGQYF.